Below, 8 T cell receptor beta chains from the same sample are listed, as sequenced in a study of regulatory dendritic cells for organ transplantation. Sequencing was performed with immunoSEQ multiplex PCR; in TCRdb, only in-frame clones are kept and a portion is missing. The sample holds tens of thousands of clones, 82% seen once. The specimen was naive CD4+ T cells from blood. As for subset: CD45RA+ naive T cells. These receptors were collected from a human donor in good health.

V is TRBV4-1 and J is TRBJ1-1; D ambiguous. This CDR3 contains 15 residues. CDR1 is MGHRA, CDR2 YSYEKL, per germline. Deletions cut 2 bases from V and 3 bases from J, with 13 bases between. CDR3 region: CASSQPTRLDTEAFF. In nucleotides, the CDR3 is TGCGCCAGCAGCCAACCGACAAGGTTGGACACTGAAGCTTTCTTT.

The V call is TRBV28, the J call TRBJ1-1, with D unclear. This CDR3 has 11 amino acids. V lost 5 bases and J lost 3, with 4 bases in between. Germline CDR1 and CDR2: MDHEN and SYDVKM. CDR3 residues: CASSGYTEAFF. The DNA of the CDR3 is TGTGCCAGCAGTGGCTACACTGAAGCTTTCTTT.

V and J are TRBV5-1 and TRBJ2-3; D call uncertain. V was trimmed by 4 bases and J by 4 bases, leaving 16 bases between them. The germline V gene encodes CDR1 SGHRS and CDR2 YFSETQ. This CDR3 region has 15 residues. CDR3 sequence (DNA): TGCGCCAGCAGCATGACCCACAGTGATTCAGATACGCAGTATTTT. Translation gives CASSMTHSDSDTQYF.

As regards this clone: The same CDR3 also results from other DNA sequences found in this sample. The genes are TRBV5-1 and TRBJ1-6; 7 positions agree with TRBD1. Germline assignment: CDR1 SGHRS and CDR2 YFSETQ. The CDR3 sequence is 13 residues long. V was clipped by 2 bases and J by 10 bases; unmatched bases: 3. CDR3 region: CASSLGGESPLHF. The CDR3 DNA sequence: TGCGCCAGCAGCTTAGGGGGCGAATCACCCCTCCACTTT.

The J gene is TRBJ1-2, the V gene TRBV16; TRBD1 matches 9 bases. The V gene's germline CDR1 is KGHSY and CDR2 FQNENV. J lost 5 bases, V lost 2 bases, and 0 bases had no gene match. The length of the CDR3 is 13 residues. CDR3 loop: CASSQGTGYGYTF. The CDR3 DNA reads TGTGCCAGCAGCCAAGGGACAGGGTATGGCTACACCTTC.

In this sample, this clone turned up once. The V call is TRBV19, the J call TRBJ1-5; 9 bases match TRBD1. The germline V gene encodes CDR1 LNHDA and CDR2 SQIVND (reference sequence). The CDR3 length is 15 residues. V lost 6 bases to trimming and J lost 7 bases; unmatched junction nucleotides: 10. For the CDR3, the DNA is TGTGCCAGTAGGGTCACAGGGGGCGCAGGCCAGCCCCAGCATTTT. Protein product: CASRVTGGAGQPQHF.

The sample holds a few counts of this clone. V is TRBV15 and J is TRBJ1-1; 8 positions agree with TRBD1. CDR1 is LNHNV and CDR2 is YYDKDF in the germline V gene (reference sequence). Trimming cost V 2 bases and J 10 bases; bases outside gene matches: 9. This CDR3 is built from 14 residues. The CDR3 is CATSRPDRGGRAFF. The CDR3 nucleotides read TGTGCCACCAGCAGACCTGACAGGGGCGGGAGAGCTTTCTTT.

This clone was counted between two and nine times. The chain has TRBV7-9 and TRBJ1-1; no firm D call. There are 13 residues in the CDR3. V was trimmed by 3 bases and J by 1 base, leaving 6 bases between them. The V gene's germline CDR1 is SEHNR and CDR2 FQNEAQ (reference sequence). CDR3 amino acids: CASSFGENTEAFF. The DNA of the CDR3 is TGTGCCAGCAGCTTCGGAGAGAACACTGAAGCTTTCTTT.